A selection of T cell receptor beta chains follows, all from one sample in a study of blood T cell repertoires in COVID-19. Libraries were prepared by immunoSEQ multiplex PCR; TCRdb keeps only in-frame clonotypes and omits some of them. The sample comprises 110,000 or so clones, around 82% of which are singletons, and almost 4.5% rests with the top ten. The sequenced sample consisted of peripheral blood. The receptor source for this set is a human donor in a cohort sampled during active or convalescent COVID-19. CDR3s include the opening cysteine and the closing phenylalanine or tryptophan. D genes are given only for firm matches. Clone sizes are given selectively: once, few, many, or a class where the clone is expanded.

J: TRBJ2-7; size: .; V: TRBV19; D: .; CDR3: CASSIGGLADSYEQYF; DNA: TGTGCCAGTAGTATAGGAGGGCTAGCTGACTCCTACGAGCAGTACTTC
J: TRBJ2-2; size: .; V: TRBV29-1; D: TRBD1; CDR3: CSGQGAYIGGELFF; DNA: TGCAGCGGTCAGGGGGCTTATATCGGCGGGGAGCTGTTTTTT
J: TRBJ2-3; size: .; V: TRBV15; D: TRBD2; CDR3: CATSRETSVAFTQYF; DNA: TGTGCCACCAGCAGAGAGACTAGCGTTGCGTTTACGCAGTATTTT
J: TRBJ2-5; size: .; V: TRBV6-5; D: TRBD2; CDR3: CASRPSGGGETQYF; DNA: TGTGCCAGCAGACCATCGGGCGGGGGTGAGACCCAGTACTTC
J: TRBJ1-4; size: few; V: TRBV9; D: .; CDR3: CASSKRGAGEKLFF; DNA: TGTGCCAGCAGCAAGCGGGGGGCGGGTGAAAAACTGTTTTTT
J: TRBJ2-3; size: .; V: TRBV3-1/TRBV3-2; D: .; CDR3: CASSPYTTDTQYF; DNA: TGTGCCAGCAGCCCATACACCACAGATACGCAGTATTTT
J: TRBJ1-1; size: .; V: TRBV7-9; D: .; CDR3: CASSQDRKNEAFF; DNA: TGTGCCAGCAGCCAAGACAGGAAAAATGAAGCTTTCTTT
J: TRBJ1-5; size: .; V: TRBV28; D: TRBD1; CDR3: CASSSSSYRGRQPQHF; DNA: TGTGCCAGCAGCAGTTCCTCCTACAGGGGGCGGCAGCCCCAGCATTTT
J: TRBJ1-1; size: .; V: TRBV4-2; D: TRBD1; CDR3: CASSQPTAGGNFEAFF; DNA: TGTGCCAGCAGCCAACCGACGGCAGGGGGAAACTTTGAAGCTTTCTTT
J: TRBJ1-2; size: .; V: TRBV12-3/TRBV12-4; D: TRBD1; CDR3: CASSFPTGSGYTF; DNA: TGTGCCAGCAGTTTCCCGACAGGGTCTGGCTACACCTTC
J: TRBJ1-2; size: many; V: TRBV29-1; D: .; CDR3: CSVAPGTGEGFGYTF; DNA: TGCAGCGTTGCCCCCGGCACGGGGGAAGGCTTTGGCTACACCTTC
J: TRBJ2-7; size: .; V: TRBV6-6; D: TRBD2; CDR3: CASSWPGLVYEQYF; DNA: TGTGCCAGCAGTTGGCCGGGACTAGTTTACGAGCAGTACTTC
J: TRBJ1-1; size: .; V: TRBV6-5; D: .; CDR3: CASKTANTEAFF; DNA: TGTGCCAGCAAGACAGCGAACACTGAAGCTTTCTTT
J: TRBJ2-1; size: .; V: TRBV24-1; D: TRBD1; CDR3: CATSDPGQYEQFF; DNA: TGTGCCACCAGTGACCCGGGACAGTATGAGCAGTTCTTC
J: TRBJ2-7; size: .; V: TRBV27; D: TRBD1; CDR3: CASSPRTGGFYEQYF; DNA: TGTGCCAGCAGTCCCCGGACAGGGGGCTTTTACGAGCAGTACTTC
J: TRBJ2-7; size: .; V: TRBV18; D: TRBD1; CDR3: CASSQPGQGAYEQYF; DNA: TGTGCCAGCTCACAACCGGGACAGGGAGCCTACGAGCAGTACTTC
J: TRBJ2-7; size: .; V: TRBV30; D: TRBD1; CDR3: CAWSAGGEQYF; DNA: TGTGCCTGGAGTGCAGGGGGCGAGCAGTACTTC
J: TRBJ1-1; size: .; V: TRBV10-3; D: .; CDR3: CAISAGAFGGRAFF; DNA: TGTGCCATCAGCGCAGGGGCGTTTGGAGGAAGGGCTTTCTTT
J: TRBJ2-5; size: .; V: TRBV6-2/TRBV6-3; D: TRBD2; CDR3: CASSRGLVGVGETQYF; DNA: TGTGCCAGCAGCCGCGGACTAGTTGGGGTTGGAGAGACCCAGTACTTC
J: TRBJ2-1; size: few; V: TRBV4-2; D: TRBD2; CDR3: CASSQGSGRVYNEQFF; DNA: TGTGCCAGCAGCCAAGGCAGCGGGAGGGTTTACAATGAGCAGTTCTTC
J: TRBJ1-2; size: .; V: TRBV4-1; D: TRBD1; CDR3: CASSHYGTAPNYGYTF; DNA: TGCGCCAGCAGCCACTATGGGACAGCTCCTAACTATGGCTACACCTTC
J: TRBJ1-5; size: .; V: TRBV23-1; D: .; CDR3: CASSQNPDYIAGEPQHF; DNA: TGCGCCAGCAGTCAAAATCCGGACTATATCGCGGGGGAGCCCCAGCATTTT